The 12 T cell receptor beta chains below all came from one sample that was sequenced in a study of Ad26.COV2.S vaccination and SARS-CoV-2 variants (dated by TCRdb to the early 2020s). The treatment or condition label, as the study defines it: about 20 received Ad26.COV2.S at low or high dose, single or two shots; about five received placebo; per-sample allocation not given. Repertoires of vaccine and placebo recipients were sequenced from samples taken on day 63 after the first injection. Library construction relied on the immunoSEQ multiplex PCR assay. Entries here come from immuneACCESS through TCRdb and include only in-frame sequences with V and J called. Some clones fail to appear in such tables; in the studies checked, an unresolved V gene covers under half of the shortfall, and the cause of the remainder is unknown. This sample lists about 400,000 clones; roughly 90% were detected once. Jointly, the top ten make up about 1.6% of the sample.

Sequencing was performed on peripheral blood, taken in a trial of Ad26.COV2.S vaccine versus placebo. The receptor set was obtained from a person aged 18-65 years who received the Ad26.COV2.S COVID-19 vaccine or a placebo.

This clone was detected only once. V is TRBV19 and J is TRBJ1-5, with D uncertain. This CDR3 region has 15 residues. Trimming pared 10 bases from V and 3 bases from J, leaving 19 bases between. Germline lookup yields CDR1 LNHDA and CDR2 SQIVND (reference sequence). The CDR3 reads CATTRSRLNNQPQHF. The CDR3, as DNA: TGTGCCACCACCAGGTCCCGTCTTAACAATCAGCCCCAGCATTTT.

The chain recombines TRBV4-1 with TRBJ2-7; D is uncertain. The CDR3 sequence is 13 residues long. From germline, CDR1 is MGHRA and CDR2 YSYEKL. Trimming removed 2 bases from V and 2 bases from J, with 7 bases in between. CDR3 loop: CASSQSQAYEQYF. The CDR3 nucleotides read TGCGCCAGCAGCCAATCCCAGGCCTACGAGCAGTACTTC.

The CDR3, as DNA: TGTGCCAGCAGCCCGGTATGGGAGAGAACCTACGAGCAGTACTTC. Translating it yields CASSPVWERTYEQYF. The V gene is TRBV7-9, the J gene TRBJ2-7; D is perhaps TRBD2 (5 bases). The CDR3 has 15 residues. V lost 5 bases and J 2 bases, leaving 16 bases between the germline ends. CDR1 and CDR2 from the germline V gene are SEHNR and FQNEAQ (reference sequence).

The chain combines TRBV5-4 with TRBJ1-1, with 7 bases identical to TRBD1. The germline V gene encodes CDR1 SGHNT and CDR2 YYREEE (reference sequence). This CDR3 has 15 amino acids. V shed 4 bases, J shed 1 base, and the junction held 7 bases outside the gene matches. In DNA form, the CDR3 reads TGTGCCAGCAGCCCGGGACAGTCTTCGAACACTGAAGCTTTCTTT. Protein product: CASSPGQSSNTEAFF.

This clone showed up just once. V usage is TRBV7-8 and J usage is TRBJ2-7; 7 bases line up with TRBD1. This CDR3 is 16 amino acids long. Trimming removed 5 bases from V and 3 bases from J; junction bases left unmatched: 13. The V gene's germline CDR1 is SGHVS and CDR2 FQNEAQ. This CDR3 is CASSTRPGTANYEQYF. The CDR3 coding sequence is TGTGCCAGCAGCACCCGCCCCGGGACAGCCAACTACGAGCAGTACTTC.

The V gene is TRBV12-3 or TRBV12-4, the J gene TRBJ1-2; a possible D gene is TRBD1 (5 bases). The germline V and J ends were trimmed by 8 bases and 4 bases, with 11 bases remaining between them. The CDR3 loop spans 12 amino acids. CDR3 residues: CASGTGGYGYTF. CDR3 sequence (DNA): TGTGCCAGCGGTACTGGGGGCTATGGCTACACCTTC.

The rearrangement links TRBV5-6 to TRBJ1-5; D unclear. Germline assignment: CDR1 SGHDT and CDR2 YYEEEE. V was cut by 1 base and J by 0 bases, with 14 bases left in between. This CDR3 spans 17 amino acids. The CDR3: CASSLRGRVNSNQPQHF. The CDR3 DNA reads TGTGCCAGCAGCTTGCGAGGGAGAGTCAATAGCAATCAGCCCCAGCATTTT.

The genes are TRBV7-9 and TRBJ2-2, with D unresolved. The V end lost 2 bases, the J end lost 3 bases, and 4 bases lay between the germline ends. The germline CDR1 and CDR2 sequences are SEHNR and FQNEAQ (reference sequence). The CDR3 spans 13 residues. The CDR3 DNA follows: TGTGCCAGCAGCTTAATTTACACCGGGGAGCTGTTTTTT. This encodes CASSLIYTGELFF.

This rearrangement joins TRBV27 to TRBJ1-6, with D possibly matching TRBD1 (6 bases). This CDR3 is 14 amino acids long. V lost 2 bases and J lost 7, with 9 bases in between. From germline, CDR1 is MNHEY and CDR2 SMNVEV (reference sequence). CDR3 region: CASSLDRKNSPLHF. CDR3 DNA: TGTGCCAGCAGTTTAGACAGGAAAAATTCACCCCTCCACTTT.

This chain connects TRBV4-3 to TRBJ2-1, with 14 bases aligning to TRBD2. J gave up 8 bases and V 6 bases, and 15 bases lay outside the gene matches. The CDR3 covers 18 residues. CDR1 is LGHNA, CDR2 YSLEER, per germline. CDR3 amino acids: CASRASETSGGASDEQFF. CDR3 nucleotide sequence: TGCGCCAGCAGAGCCTCGGAGACTAGCGGGGGGGCCTCGGATGAGCAGTTCTTC.

This clone appeared once. The chain combines TRBV12-5 with TRBJ2-2; D unclear. The CDR3 consists of 16 residues. V lost 3 bases and J lost 1, with 12 bases in between. Germline-derived CDR1 and CDR2 are LGHNT and FRNRAP. DNA for the CDR3: TGTGCTAGTGGTTTAATAGTAGGGCAGAACACCGGGGAGCTGTTTTTT. Its protein product is CASGLIVGQNTGELFF.

The genes are TRBV5-5 and TRBJ1-1; no firm D call. Germline assignment: CDR1 SGHKS and CDR2 YYEKEE (reference sequence). Trimming cost V 1 base and J 3 bases, with 13 bases left between them. The CDR3 is 15 amino acids. CDR3 DNA sequence: TGTGCCAGCAGCTTGATACCCTTCCTGGACACTGAAGCTTTCTTT. Amino acids: CASSLIPFLDTEAFF.